This T cell receptor (beta chain) was retrieved from a study of blood T cell repertoires in COVID-19. In the study overall: Acute-phase and convalescent COVID-19 samples originated in the United States, Italy and Spain. Nucleic acid was either cDNA or gDNA, and it came from T cells, B-cell-depleted T cells, or PBMCs.

This clone was observed a few times. Trimming took off 7 bases at V and 6 bases at J, with 19 bases between the two ends. The CDR3 extends over 14 amino acids. Germline V gives CDR1 MNHEY, CDR2 SVGAGI. How the authors handled the data: Researchers report that nucleated cell counts were estimated from reference gene primer amplification. The method was immunoSEQ multiplex PCR; TCRdb's version includes in-frame clones alone and lacks a portion of them. Clonal size and the V and J genes are those of that table, whereas D and trimming came from the DNA. The sample consists of roughly 290,000 clones, approximately 87% of them appearing once.

The sequence was collected from a woman between 45 and 65 years old who had recovered from COVID-19. The chain is built from TRBV6-5 and TRBJ2-7; tentative D call: TRBD1 (6 bases). The specimen sequenced was peripheral blood. CDR3 region: CASNQQGQVGEQYF. In DNA form, the CDR3 reads TGTGCCAGCAACCAACAGGGCCAAGTCGGCGAGCAGTACTTC.